The source of this T cell receptor beta chain is a study of blood T cells in healthy people across ages. Study findings and constraints: Donor CMV status was unknown, possibly confounding expanded clonotype changes.

Comments on this clonotype: Its target is not known.

Trimming shortened V by 10 bases and J by 3 bases, and 10 bases separated the two germline ends. This CDR3 spans 12 amino acids. In germline, CDR1 is MNHNS, CDR2 SASEGT. A second PCR, run for 7 to 11 cycles, used a sample-barcoded 5' primer plus a J-beta primer mix. The authors tagged each cDNA molecule using a template-switch adaptor with 12 random nucleotides. TCRdb analysed the 5' RACE reads with MiXCR anew, one entry per CDR3 protein. The sample contains about 720,000 distinct CDR3 sequences, about 24% of which appear only once. The specimen sequenced was blood. This sequence was found in a man aged 65 to 85 in good health. V is TRBV6-1 and J is TRBJ2-1, with no clear D. The CDR3 region is CATQIFYNEQFF. The CDR3 DNA follows: TGTGCCACCCAGATTTTCTACAATGAGCAGTTCTTC.